This TCR beta chain was profiled in a study of blood T cell repertoires in COVID-19. Produced via immunoSEQ multiplex PCR; TCRdb's table is partial and in-frame only. Of about 110,000 clones in the sample, around 83% are singletons; the top ten hold approximately 7.9%. Trimming took 5 bases from V and 1 from J, leaving 8 bases between them. The CDR3 is made up of 13 amino acids. CDR1 and CDR2 (germline): SGHTA, FQGTGA. This TCR was recovered from a woman of 80 years or more with active or convalescent COVID-19. The chain employs TRBV7-3 and TRBJ1-1; D is possibly TRBD1 (5 bases). Sequencing was done on a sample of peripheral blood. CDR3 loop: CASSRTGNTEAFF. In DNA, the CDR3 is TGTGCCAGCAGCCGAACAGGGAACACTGAAGCTTTCTTT. The full variable domain, with the rest looked up from reference TRBV7-3 and TRBJ1-1, is GAGVSQTPSNKVTEKGKYVELRCDPISGHTALYWYRQSLGQGPEFLIYFQGTGAADDSGLPNDRFFAVRPEGSVSTLKIQRTERGDSAVYLCASSRTGNTEAFFGQGTRLTVV.